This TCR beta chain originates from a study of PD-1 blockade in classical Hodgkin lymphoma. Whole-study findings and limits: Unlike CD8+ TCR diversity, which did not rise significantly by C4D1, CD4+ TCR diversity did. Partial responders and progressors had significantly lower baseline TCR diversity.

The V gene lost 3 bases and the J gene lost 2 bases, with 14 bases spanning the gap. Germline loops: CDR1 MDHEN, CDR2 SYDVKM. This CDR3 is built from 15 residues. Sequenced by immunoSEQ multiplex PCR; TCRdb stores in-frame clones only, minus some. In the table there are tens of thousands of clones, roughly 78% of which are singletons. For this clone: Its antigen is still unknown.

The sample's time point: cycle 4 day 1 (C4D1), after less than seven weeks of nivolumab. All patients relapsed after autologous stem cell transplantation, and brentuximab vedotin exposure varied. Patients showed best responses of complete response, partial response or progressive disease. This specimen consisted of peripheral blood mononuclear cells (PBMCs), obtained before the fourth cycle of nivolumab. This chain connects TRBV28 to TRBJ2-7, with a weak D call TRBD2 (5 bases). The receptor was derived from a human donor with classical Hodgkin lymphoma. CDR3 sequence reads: CASSFGERLTYEQYF. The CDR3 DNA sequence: TGTGCCAGCAGTTTTGGGGAGCGGCTTACCTACGAGCAGTACTTC.